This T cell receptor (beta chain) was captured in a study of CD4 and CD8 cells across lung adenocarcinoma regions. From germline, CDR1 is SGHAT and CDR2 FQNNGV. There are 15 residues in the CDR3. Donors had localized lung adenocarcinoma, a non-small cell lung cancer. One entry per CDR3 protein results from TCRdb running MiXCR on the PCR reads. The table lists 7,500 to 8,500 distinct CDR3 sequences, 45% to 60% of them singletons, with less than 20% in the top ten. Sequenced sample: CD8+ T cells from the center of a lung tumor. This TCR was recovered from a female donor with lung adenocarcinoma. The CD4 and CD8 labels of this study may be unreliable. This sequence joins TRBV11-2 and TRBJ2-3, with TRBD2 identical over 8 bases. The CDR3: CGGGFGGGPVDTQYF. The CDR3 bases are TGTGGCGGGGGCTTCGGGGGGGGGCCCGTAGATACGCAGTATTTT. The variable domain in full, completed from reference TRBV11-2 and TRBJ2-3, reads EAGVAQSPRYKIIEKRQSVAFWCNPISGHATLYWYQQILGQGPKLLIQFQNNGVVDDSQLPKDRFSAERLKGVDSTLKIQPAKLEDSAVYLCGGGFGGGPVDTQYFGPGTRLTVL.